This T cell receptor beta chain was sequenced during a study of cytomegalovirus exposure and HLA in healthy donors. Notes on the study in general: TCR beta sequences reportedly predicted most subjects' HLA-A and HLA-B alleles accurately. Generally TCR sequences proved uncommon, though certain public TCRs appeared in numerous donors.

The V gene's germline CDR1 is MNHNY and CDR2 SVGAGI (reference sequence). V dropped 4 bases and J dropped 5 bases, with 9 bases sitting between them. The CDR3 runs 12 residues. A multiplex PCR was run with 60 Vbeta primers and 13 Jbeta primers. In the original analysis: Per a later analysis, the number of unique TCR beta chains was 75 million to 90 million, of which 9 million to 12 million were shared. Sequencing was performed with immunoSEQ multiplex PCR; in TCRdb, only in-frame clones are kept and a portion is missing. That table is the source of V, J and clone size, and D and trimming were worked out from the DNA. The data contain under 150,000 clones, about four fifths of them seen just once; the ten biggest clones take up more than 2.5%. Each donor's status was that of a healthy bone marrow donor. Notes on this clone: Its antigen is not known.

The rearrangement links TRBV6-6 to TRBJ2-7; D is ambiguous. Sequenced sample: PBMCs. This receptor was obtained from a male donor in good health and CMV-seronegative. The CDR3 sequence is CASSSYTDEQYF. The CDR3 DNA sequence: TGTGCCAGCAGTTCCTACACAGACGAGCAGTACTTC.